This record concerns one TCR beta chain sequence. Its target is not known. TCR beta sequences were obtained from blood CD8+ and CD4+ T cells. The TEMRA cells underwent FACS enrichment, while the CD8+ and CD4+ T cells underwent negative isolation. The data were obtained in a study of CD8 T cells in Susac syndrome. Overall study context: Sequenced Susac syndrome patients included roughly six with active disease and under ten who were in remission. Study outcomes and limitations: In Susac syndrome, the CD4+ T cell repertoires did not show clonal expansion.

Random hexamers primed reverse transcription of about 0.5 to 1 ug RNA. TCRdb re-called the immunoSEQ multiplex PCR reads with MiXCR, one entry per CDR3 protein. The sample yields about 140,000 distinct CDR3 sequences, over 90% seen once. Trimming left V 3 bases short and J 9 bases short, with 12 bases between. CDR3 size: 13 residues. In germline, CDR1 is SGHAT, CDR2 FQNNGV. This rearrangement joins TRBV11-2 to TRBJ2-1; D is unclear. This TCR was recovered from a human donor with Susac syndrome. Sequenced input: CD4+ T cells from PBMCs. CDR3 loop: CASSFGGPFEQFF. The CDR3 nucleotides read TGTGCCAGCAGCTTCGGCGGACCTTTTGAGCAGTTCTTC.